The sequence of this T cell receptor (beta chain) was determined in a study of T cells in lung cancer brain metastases. Turning to the study itself: Median interval between primary and brain metastasis specimen acquisition was around 350 days.

Broader study findings: Few clones were shared between paired lesions (mean Morisita around 0.2); most were lesion-specific. Compared with paired primaries, brain metastases showed fewer unique productive clones (around 1,500 versus 5,000).

Germline V lookup: CDR1 SGHRS, CDR2 YFSETQ. V was cut by 5 bases and J by 7 bases, with 21 bases left in between. CDR3 length: 15 residues. TCRdb's table, derived via immunoSEQ multiplex PCR, lists solely in-frame clones and lacks some. The sample records approximately 5,300 clones, around 90% being singletons. This clone has only one observation. What it binds is not known. This rearrangement joins TRBV5-1 to TRBJ2-5, with a tentative D call TRBD2 (5 bases). This receptor was identified in a woman aged 50 to 60 with non-small cell lung cancer. Sequenced input: tumor tissue from the primary lung tumor. The CDR3 loop reads CASRPTSAAEGTQYF. The CDR3 coding sequence is TGCGCCAGCAGACCCACAAGCGCCGCCGAGGGGACCCAGTACTTC.